This TCR beta chain appears in the sequencing data of a study of T cell responses to AZD1222 COVID-19 vaccine. The CDR3 is 14 amino acids. Germline V CDR1 and CDR2: SGDLS, YYNGEE. The V end lost 3 bases, the J end lost 8 bases, and 14 bases lay between the germline ends. This clone was detected only a few times. Using immunoSEQ multiplex PCR, the repertoire was profiled, and TCRdb retains in-frame clones only, with some absent. The sample records roughly 80,000 clones, approximately 90% being singletons. The TCR comes from an adult in good health. The sequenced sample was peripheral blood, obtained on day 0 of MenACWY control vaccination. The chain recombines TRBV9 with TRBJ1-4; possibly TRBD1 for D (5 bases). The CDR3 loop is CASSEGSMGEKLFF. Here the CDR3 DNA reads TGTGCCAGCAGCGAGGGGAGCATGGGCGAAAAACTGTTTTTT.